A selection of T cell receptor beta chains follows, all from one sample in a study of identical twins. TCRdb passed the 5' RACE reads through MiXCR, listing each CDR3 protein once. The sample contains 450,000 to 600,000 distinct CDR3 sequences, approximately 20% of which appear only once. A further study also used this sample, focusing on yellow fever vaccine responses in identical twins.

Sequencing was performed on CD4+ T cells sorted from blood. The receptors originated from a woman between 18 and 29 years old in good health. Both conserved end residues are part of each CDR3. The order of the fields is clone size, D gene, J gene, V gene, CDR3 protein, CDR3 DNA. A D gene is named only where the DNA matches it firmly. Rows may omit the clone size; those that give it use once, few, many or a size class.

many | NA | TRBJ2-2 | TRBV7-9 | CASSLVDTGELFF | TGTGCCAGCAGCTTAGTCGACACCGGGGAGCTGTTTTTT
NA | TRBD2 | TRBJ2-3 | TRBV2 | CASSVTGTSSTDTQYF | TGTGCCAGCAGTGTCACCGGGACTAGCTCTACAGATACGCAGTATTTT
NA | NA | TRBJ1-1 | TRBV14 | CASSQAQGWNTEAFF | TGTGCCAGCAGCCAAGCACAGGGATGGAACACTGAAGCTTTCTTT
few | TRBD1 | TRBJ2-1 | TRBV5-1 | CASRDTGDAYNEQFF | TGCGCCAGCAGGGATACAGGGGACGCCTACAATGAGCAGTTCTTC
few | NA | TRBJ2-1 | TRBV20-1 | CSARGGVNEQFF | TGCAGTGCTAGAGGTGGGGTCAATGAGCAGTTCTTC
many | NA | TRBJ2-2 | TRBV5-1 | CASSLGRANTGELFF | TGCGCCAGCAGCTTGGGCAGAGCGAACACCGGGGAGCTGTTTTTT
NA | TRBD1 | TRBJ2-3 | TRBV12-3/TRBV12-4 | CASRPGQHTDTQYF | TGTGCCAGCCGGCCGGGACAGCACACAGATACGCAGTATTTT
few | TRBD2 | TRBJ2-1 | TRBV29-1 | CSVGERGRVNEQFF | TGCAGCGTTGGAGAGCGGGGGCGGGTCAATGAGCAGTTCTTC
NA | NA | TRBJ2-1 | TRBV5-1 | CASSLGTLEQNEQFF | TGCGCCAGCAGCTTGGGGACCCTCGAACAGAATGAGCAGTTCTTC
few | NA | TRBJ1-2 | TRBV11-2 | CASSLVGAPNYGYTF | TGTGCCAGCAGCTTAGTGGGGGCGCCCAACTATGGCTACACCTTC
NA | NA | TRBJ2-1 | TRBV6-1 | CASSEAGLGQFF | TGTGCCAGCAGTGAAGCGGGGCTCGGGCAGTTCTTC
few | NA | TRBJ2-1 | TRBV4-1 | CASSQVRAHPYNEQFF | TGCGCCAGCAGCCAAGTTCGAGCGCATCCCTACAATGAGCAGTTCTTC
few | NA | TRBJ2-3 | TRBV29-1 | CSVEFRVLHSTDTQYF | TGCAGCGTTGAATTCCGGGTCTTACACTCCACAGATACGCAGTATTTT
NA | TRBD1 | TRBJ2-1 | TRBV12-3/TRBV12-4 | CASSLSGDSRGNEQFF | TGTGCCAGCAGCCTTTCCGGGGACAGTCGAGGCAATGAGCAGTTCTTC
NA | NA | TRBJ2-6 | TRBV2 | CASSEIGFGANVLTF | TGTGCCAGCAGTGAAATCGGGTTCGGGGCCAACGTCCTGACTTTC
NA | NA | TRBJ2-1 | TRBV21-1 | CASSNRDWTYNEQFF | TGTGCCAGCAGCAACCGGGACTGGACGTACAATGAGCAGTTCTTC
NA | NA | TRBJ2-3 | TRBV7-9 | CASRLGASYTDTQYF | TGTGCCAGCAGACTAGGGGCGAGTTACACAGATACGCAGTATTTT
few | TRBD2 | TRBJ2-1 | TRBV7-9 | CASSFSPSGSGNEQFF | TGTGCCAGCAGCTTCAGTCCTAGCGGGAGTGGGAATGAGCAGTTCTTC
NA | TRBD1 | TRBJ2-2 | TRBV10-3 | CAISVRQGDTGELFF | TGTGCCATCAGTGTGAGGCAGGGGGACACCGGGGAGCTGTTTTTT
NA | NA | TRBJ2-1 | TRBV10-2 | CASTKGGTSSYNEQFF | TGCGCCAGCACTAAAGGGGGAACGAGCTCCTACAATGAGCAGTTCTTC
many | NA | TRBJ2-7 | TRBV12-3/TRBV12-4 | CASSLGGSSYEQYF | TGCGCCAGCAGCTTGGGAGGCAGCTCCTACGAGCAGTACTTC
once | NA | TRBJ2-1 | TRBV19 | CASSKRGLLDGRNEQFF | TGTGCCAGTAGTAAAAGGGGACTCCTTGATGGGAGGAATGAGCAGTTCTTC
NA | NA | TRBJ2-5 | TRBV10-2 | CASSPTVRTQYF | TGCGCCAGCAGCCCAACGGTGCGGACCCAGTACTTC
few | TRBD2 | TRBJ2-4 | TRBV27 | CASSFTAGAKNIQYF | TGTGCCAGCAGTTTTACAGCGGGGGCCAAAAACATTCAGTACTTC
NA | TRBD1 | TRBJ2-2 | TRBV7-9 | CASSGRQGRGELFF | TGTGCCAGCAGCGGCAGACAGGGCCGCGGGGAGCTGTTTTTT
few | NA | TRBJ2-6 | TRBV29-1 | CSVVNPVSGANVLTF | TGCAGCGTTGTTAATCCGGTCTCTGGGGCCAACGTCCTGACTTTC
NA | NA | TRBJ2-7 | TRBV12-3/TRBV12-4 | CASNGGLTHYEQYF | TGTGCCAGCAACGGGGGGCTGACCCACTACGAGCAGTACTTC
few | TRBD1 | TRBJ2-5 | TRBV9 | CASSVGQGAGETQYF | TGTGCCAGCAGCGTGGGGCAGGGGGCGGGAGAGACCCAGTACTTC
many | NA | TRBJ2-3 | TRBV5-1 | CASSPGTSTDTQYF | TGCGCCAGCAGCCCCGGGACTAGCACAGATACGCAGTATTTT
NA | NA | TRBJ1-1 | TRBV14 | CASSQDLADTEAFF | TGTGCCAGCAGCCAAGATCTGGCAGACACTGAAGCTTTCTTT
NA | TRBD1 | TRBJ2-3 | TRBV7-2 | CASSLRITGGDTQYF | TGTGCCAGCAGCTTACGAATCACAGGGGGGGATACGCAGTATTTT
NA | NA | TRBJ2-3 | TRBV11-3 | CASKRVELTDTQYF | TGTGCCAGCAAAAGGGTAGAACTCACAGATACGCAGTATTTT
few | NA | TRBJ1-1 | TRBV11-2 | CASSLDTANTEAFF | TGTGCCAGCAGCTTAGACACAGCAAACACTGAAGCTTTCTTT
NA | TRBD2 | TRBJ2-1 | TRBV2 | CASTPLAGGFRFF | TGTGCCAGCACCCCACTAGCGGGAGGGTTTCGGTTCTTC
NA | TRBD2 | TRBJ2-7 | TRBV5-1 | CASSSINSGTAYEQYF | TGCGCCAGCAGCTCCATTAATAGCGGGACTGCCTACGAGCAGTACTTC